The sample holds many counts of the clone carrying this TCR beta chain. The sample belongs to a study of T-cell reconstitution after alpha-beta-depleted transplantation in children. Molecular barcoding with unique molecular identifiers was used for the TCRbeta library. Via MiXCR, TCRdb re-called the PCR reads, giving one row per CDR3 protein. The sample gives about 610,000 distinct CDR3 sequences, over 9.5% of which show up once; about 4.2% is in the top ten. The V end lost 3 bases, the J end lost 5 bases, and 14 bases lay between the germline ends. The CDR3 has 13 amino acids. Germline lookup yields CDR1 DFQATT and CDR2 SNEGSKA (reference sequence).

This clonotype was obtained from a human donor who donated a stem cell graft to a child with acute myeloid leukemia. The input for sequencing was PBMCs from the stem cell graft donor, taken from the stem cell graft. The rearrangement uses TRBV20-1 and TRBJ2-7; tentatively, D is TRBD1 (5 bases). The CDR3 DNA is TGCAGTGCTAGTTTGCTCGTAGGGGACGAGCAGTACTTC. Its translation is CSASLLVGDEQYF.